The rows below give T cell receptor beta chains drawn from one sample of a study of T cell responses to AZD1222 COVID-19 vaccine. The table came from immunoSEQ multiplex PCR; TCRdb's copy has only in-frame clones and leaves some out. The table lists 90,000 to 120,000 clones, 91% of them singletons. Sequencing was performed on peripheral blood, taken on day 0 of AZD1222 vaccination. The receptors were gathered from an adult in good health. Each CDR3 is given without its conserved first and last residue. Clone sizes are given selectively: once, few, many, or a class where the clone is expanded.

cdr3_aa,j_call,v_call,clone_size
ASSTGGPQETQY,TRBJ2-5,TRBV9,NA
ASSLTGARGLGTGANVLT,TRBJ2-6,TRBV7-3,NA
ASSPPGTTPRAQY,TRBJ2-5,TRBV5-4,NA
ASSAIFSSGANVLT,TRBJ2-6,TRBV18,once
ASSVLGGNQETQY,TRBJ2-5,TRBV5-1,NA
ASSENRPLYT,TRBJ1-2,TRBV6-1,NA
ASSADGLAYEQY,TRBJ2-7,TRBV5-1,NA
ASSYSASSYNSPLH,TRBJ1-6,TRBV6-5,NA
ASSLQTGLGAEAF,TRBJ1-1,TRBV4-3,NA
ASSLGGRGLGGELF,TRBJ2-2,TRBV5-1,NA
ASRPSRSGTEAF,TRBJ1-1,TRBV19,NA
ASSLDRE,TRBJ2-3,TRBV3-1/TRBV3-2,NA
ASTLSSGSFYNEQF,TRBJ2-1,TRBV11-2,once
ASGPGTYEQY,TRBJ2-7,TRBV2,NA
ASSYSWTLDGYT,TRBJ1-2,TRBV6-5,NA
ASSLGTGYSPLH,TRBJ1-6,TRBV27,once
ASSELEGMNTEAF,TRBJ1-1,TRBV2,NA
ASSFSHRGRWAKYYEQY,TRBJ2-7,TRBV5-6,NA
ASSLSSETQY,TRBJ2-5,TRBV5-1,NA
ASSSTTPIYGYT,TRBJ1-2,TRBV6-2/TRBV6-3,NA
ASSPIGQANNYGYT,TRBJ1-2,TRBV18,NA
ASSQGLANEQY,TRBJ2-7,TRBV3-1/TRBV3-2,NA
ASSPWTSGGGVNEQF,TRBJ2-1,TRBV5-1,NA
SVAGSSYEQY,TRBJ2-7,TRBV29-1,NA
ASSIILVHEQF,TRBJ2-1,TRBV19,NA
ASSYLDRVYEQY,TRBJ2-7,TRBV6-6,NA
AISGQVLNTEAF,TRBJ1-1,TRBV10-3,NA
ASSSEGRFQETQY,TRBJ2-5,TRBV5-8,NA
ASSQARPDRVGRDTIY,TRBJ1-3,TRBV4-3,NA
ASSYPGLAGVLGYEQY,TRBJ2-7,TRBV6-2/TRBV6-3,NA
ASSRGQGNEKLF,TRBJ1-4,TRBV4-3,NA
ATWGGPTYSNQPQH,TRBJ1-5,TRBV6-6,NA
ASSLAGPPVSEAF,TRBJ1-1,TRBV5-8,NA
ASSSGLHNEQF,TRBJ2-1,TRBV12-3/TRBV12-4,NA
ASSLRWYEQY,TRBJ2-7,TRBV7-8,once
ASSLVVSGNTIY,TRBJ1-3,TRBV7-9,few
ASSLSTGVNQPQH,TRBJ1-5,TRBV7-9,NA
SALTPGGRSRLTEAF,TRBJ1-1,TRBV29-1,NA
ASGRGTSGGYSYNEQF,TRBJ2-1,TRBV12-5,NA